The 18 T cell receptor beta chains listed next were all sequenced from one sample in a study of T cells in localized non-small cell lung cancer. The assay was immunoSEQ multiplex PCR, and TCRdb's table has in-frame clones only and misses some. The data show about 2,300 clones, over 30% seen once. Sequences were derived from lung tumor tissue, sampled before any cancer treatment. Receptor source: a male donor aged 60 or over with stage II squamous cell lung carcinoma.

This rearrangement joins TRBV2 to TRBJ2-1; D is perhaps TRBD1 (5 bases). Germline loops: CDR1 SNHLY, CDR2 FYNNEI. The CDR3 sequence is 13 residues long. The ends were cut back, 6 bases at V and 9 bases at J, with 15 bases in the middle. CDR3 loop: CASRTQGRGEQFF. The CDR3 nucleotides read TGTGCCAGCAGAACCCAGGGAAGAGGTGAGCAGTTCTTC.

The chain's CDR3 is CASSSHREGGGYTF. In nucleotides, the CDR3 is TGTGCCAGCAGTTCCCACAGGGAGGGAGGAGGCTACACCTTC. V usage is TRBV28 and J usage is TRBJ1-2; possible D gene TRBD1, 6 bases. Germline V CDR1 and CDR2: MDHEN, SYDVKM. The CDR3 has 14 residues. Trimming left V 4 bases short and J 8 bases short, with 17 bases between.

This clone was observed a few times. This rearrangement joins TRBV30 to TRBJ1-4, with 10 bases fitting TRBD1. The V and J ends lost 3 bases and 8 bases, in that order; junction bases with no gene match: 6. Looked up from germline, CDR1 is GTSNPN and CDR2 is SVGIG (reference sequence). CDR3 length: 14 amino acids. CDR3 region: CAWSSGTGDEKLFF. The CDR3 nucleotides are TGTGCCTGGAGCTCCGGGACAGGGGACGAAAAACTGTTTTTT.

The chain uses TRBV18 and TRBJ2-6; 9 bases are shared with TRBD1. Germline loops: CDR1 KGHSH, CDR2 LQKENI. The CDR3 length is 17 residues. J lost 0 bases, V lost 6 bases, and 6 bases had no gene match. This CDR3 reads CASSPGQGPSGANVLTF. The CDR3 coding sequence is TGTGCCAGCTCCCCGGGACAGGGTCCCTCTGGGGCCAACGTCCTGACTTTC.

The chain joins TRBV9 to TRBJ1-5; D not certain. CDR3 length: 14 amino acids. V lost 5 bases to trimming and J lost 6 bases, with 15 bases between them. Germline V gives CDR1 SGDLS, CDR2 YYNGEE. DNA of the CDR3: TGTGCCAGCAGTTTAAGGGCAGGATTTCAGCCCCAGCATTTT. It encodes CASSLRAGFQPQHF.

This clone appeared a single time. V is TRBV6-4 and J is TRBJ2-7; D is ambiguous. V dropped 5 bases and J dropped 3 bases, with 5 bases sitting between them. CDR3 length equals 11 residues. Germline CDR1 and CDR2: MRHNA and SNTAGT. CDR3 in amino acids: CASSYNYEQYF. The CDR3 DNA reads TGTGCCAGCAGTTACAACTACGAGCAGTACTTC.

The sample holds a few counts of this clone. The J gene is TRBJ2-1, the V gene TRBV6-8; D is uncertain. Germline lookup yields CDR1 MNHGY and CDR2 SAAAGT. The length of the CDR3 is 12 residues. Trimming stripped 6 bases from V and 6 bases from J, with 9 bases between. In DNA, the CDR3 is TGTGCCAGCAGAACCTTTGTCAATGAGCAGTTCTTC. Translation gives CASRTFVNEQFF.

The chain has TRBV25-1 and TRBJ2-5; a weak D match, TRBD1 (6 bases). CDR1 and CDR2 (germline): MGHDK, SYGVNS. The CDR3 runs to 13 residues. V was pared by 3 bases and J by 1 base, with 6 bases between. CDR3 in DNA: TGTGCCAGCAGTGACAGGGGCCAAGAGACCCAGTACTTC. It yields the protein CASSDRGQETQYF.

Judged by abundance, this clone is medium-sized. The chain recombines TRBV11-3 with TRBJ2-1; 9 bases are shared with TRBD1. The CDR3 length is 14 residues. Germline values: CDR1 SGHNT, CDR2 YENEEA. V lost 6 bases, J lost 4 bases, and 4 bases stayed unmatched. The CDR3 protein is CASSSTGGYNEQFF. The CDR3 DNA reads TGTGCCAGCAGTTCGACAGGGGGGTACAATGAGCAGTTCTTC.

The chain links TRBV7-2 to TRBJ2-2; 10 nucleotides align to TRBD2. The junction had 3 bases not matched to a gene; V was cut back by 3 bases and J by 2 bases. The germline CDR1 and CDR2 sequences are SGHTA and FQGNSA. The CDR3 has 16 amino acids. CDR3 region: CASSFTSGANTGELFF. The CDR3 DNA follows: TGTGCCAGCAGCTTTACTAGCGGGGCAAACACCGGGGAGCTGTTTTTT.

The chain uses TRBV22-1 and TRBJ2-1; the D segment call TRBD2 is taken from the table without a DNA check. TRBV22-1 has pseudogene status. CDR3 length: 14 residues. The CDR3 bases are TGTGCCAGCAGTTTATCCGACTCCTCCAATGAGCAGTTCTTC. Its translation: CASSLSDSSNEQFF.

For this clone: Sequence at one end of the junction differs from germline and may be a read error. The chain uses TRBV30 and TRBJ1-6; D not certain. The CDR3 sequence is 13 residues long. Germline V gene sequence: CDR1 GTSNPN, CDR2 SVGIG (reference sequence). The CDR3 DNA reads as TGTGCCTGGCGTGTAGGGCAAGGATCACCCCTCCACTTT. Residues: CAWRVGQGSPLHF.

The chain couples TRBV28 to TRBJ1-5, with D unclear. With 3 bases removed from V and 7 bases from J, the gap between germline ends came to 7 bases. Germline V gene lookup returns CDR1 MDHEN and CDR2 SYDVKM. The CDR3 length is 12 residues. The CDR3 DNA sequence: TGTGCCAGCAGTTTGATTCAACAGCCCCAGCATTTT. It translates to CASSLIQQPQHF.

The CDR3: CASSQGGLRRNTIYF. Written as DNA, the CDR3 is TGTGCCAGCAGCCAAGGAGGCCTCAGGAGAAACACCATATATTTT. This chain joins TRBV14 and TRBJ1-3; D is ambiguous. CDR1 and CDR2 from the germline V gene are SGHDN and FVKESK. Deletions cut 1 base from V and 5 bases from J, with 12 bases between. This CDR3 has 15 amino acids.

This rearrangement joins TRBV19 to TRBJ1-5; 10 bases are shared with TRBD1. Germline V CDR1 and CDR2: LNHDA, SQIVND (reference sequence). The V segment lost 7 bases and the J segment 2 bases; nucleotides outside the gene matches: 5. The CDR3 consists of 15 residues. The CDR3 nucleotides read TGTGCCAGTATGGGACAGGGGCTAGGCAATCAGCCCCAGCATTTT. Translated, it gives CASMGQGLGNQPQHF.

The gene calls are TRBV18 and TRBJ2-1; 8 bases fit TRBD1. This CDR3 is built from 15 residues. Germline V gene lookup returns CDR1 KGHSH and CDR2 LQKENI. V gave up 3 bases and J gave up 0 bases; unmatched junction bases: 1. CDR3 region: CASSPGQASYNEQFF. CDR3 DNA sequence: TGTGCCAGCTCACCGGGACAGGCCTCCTACAATGAGCAGTTCTTC. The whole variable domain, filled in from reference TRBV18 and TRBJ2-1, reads NAGVMQNPRHLVRRRGQEARLRCSPMKGHSHVYWYRQLPEEGLKFMVYLQKENIIDESGMPKERFSAEFPKEGPSILRIQQVVRGDSAAYFCASSPGQASYNEQFFGPGTRLTVL.

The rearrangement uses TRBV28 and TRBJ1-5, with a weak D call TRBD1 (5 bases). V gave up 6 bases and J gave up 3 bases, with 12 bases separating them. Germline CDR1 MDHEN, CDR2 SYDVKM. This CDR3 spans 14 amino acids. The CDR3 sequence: CASRLQAFNQPQHF. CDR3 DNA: TGTGCCAGCAGGCTACAGGCGTTCAATCAGCCCCAGCATTTT.

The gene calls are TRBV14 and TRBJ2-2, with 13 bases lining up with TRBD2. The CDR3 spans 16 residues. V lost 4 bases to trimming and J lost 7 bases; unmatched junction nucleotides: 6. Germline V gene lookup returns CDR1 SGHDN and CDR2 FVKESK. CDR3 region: CASSPSGTSGIGELFF. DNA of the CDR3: TGTGCCAGCAGCCCATCCGGGACTAGCGGGATCGGGGAGCTGTTTTTT. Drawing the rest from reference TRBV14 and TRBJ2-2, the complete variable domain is EAGVTQFPSHSVIEKGQTVTLRCDPISGHDNLYWYRRVMGKEIKFLLHFVKESKQDESGMPNNRFLAERTGGTYSTLKVQPAELEDSGVYFCASSPSGTSGIGELFFGEGSRLTVL.